These 21 T cell receptor beta chains share one sample of origin, sequenced in a study. The bulk TCR libraries came from a modified SMART protocol. TCRdb reanalysed the 5' RACE reads using MiXCR and keeps one entry per CDR3 protein. The sample has about 200 distinct CDR3 sequences, 8.5% to 10% seen once; the top ten hold 25% to 30%. The starting material was gluten tetramer+ CD4+ T cells from blood or duodenal biopsy (not recorded which); whether cultured is not recorded, obtained while untreated, on a gluten-free diet, or during gluten challenge (not recorded which). The receptors derive from a male donor with celiac disease.

CDR3 nucleotides: TGTGCCAGCAGTTCCTCGGGTCTCGAGGGCAATGAGCAGTTCTTC. Residues: CASSSSGLEGNEQFF. The V call is TRBV27, the J call TRBJ2-1, with TRBD2 as a possible D gene (5 bases). The CDR3 extends over 15 amino acids. V was cut by 4 bases and J by 6 bases, with 16 bases left in between. Germline values: CDR1 MNHEY, CDR2 SMNVEV (reference sequence).

By sample fraction, this clonotype is large. The chain carries TRBV4-2 and TRBJ2-1; 9 nucleotides match TRBD1. CDR1 is LGHNA and CDR2 is YNFKEQ in the germline V gene. CDR3 size: 15 residues. The V segment lost 2 bases and the J segment 10 bases; nucleotides outside the gene matches: 9. The CDR3 DNA follows: TGTGCCAGCAGCCAACCGGGACAGGGAGAGAAGGAGCAGTTCTTC. It specifies CASSQPGQGEKEQFF.

This clonotype qualifies as large. This rearrangement joins TRBV4-3 to TRBJ2-7, with no clear D. The V gene's germline CDR1 is LGHNA and CDR2 YSLEER. Trimming removed 4 bases at V and 4 bases at J, with 17 bases between. This CDR3 spans 15 amino acids. This chain's CDR3 is CASSPSLYGGYEQYF. CDR3 sequence (DNA): TGCGCCAGCAGCCCTTCCTTATACGGCGGTTACGAGCAGTACTTC.

By sample share, this clonotype is medium-sized. The chain joins TRBV28 to TRBJ2-1; 14 bases map to TRBD2. This CDR3 is 18 amino acids long. The V gene's germline CDR1 is MDHEN and CDR2 SYDVKM. With 6 bases clipped from V and 6 bases from J, the junction kept 13 bases outside the gene matches. CDR3 in amino acids: CASSLNGLAGGKGNEQFF. Written as DNA, the CDR3 is TGTGCCAGCAGCCTTAATGGACTAGCGGGAGGTAAGGGCAATGAGCAGTTCTTC.

This clonotype is large. CDR3 bases: TGTGCCAGCAGCTTAAGGACTAGCGGGAGCCATGAGCAGTTCTTC. It translates to CASSLRTSGSHEQFF. This chain uses TRBV7-2 with TRBJ2-1; 13 positions match TRBD2. Per germline, CDR1 SGHTA and CDR2 FQGNSA. The ends lost 2 bases at V and 8 bases at J; junction bases unmatched: 3. This CDR3 comprises 15 residues.

By frequency in the sample, this clonotype is large. The chain employs TRBV9 and TRBJ2-2; TRBD2 aligns across 12 bases. Trimming at V came to 3 bases and at J to 6 bases, leaving 6 bases not matched to a gene. This CDR3 region has 16 residues. In germline, CDR1 is SGDLS, CDR2 YYNGEE. The CDR3 nucleotides are TGTGCCAGCAGCGGTGGACTAGCGGGGTGGTCCGGGGAGCTGTTTTTT. It translates to CASSGGLAGWSGELFF.

In this sample, this clonotype is large. V usage is TRBV7-2 and J usage is TRBJ2-5, with 9 bases aligning to TRBD2. With V trimmed by 2 bases and J by 5 bases, 6 bases remained unmatched. From germline, CDR1 is SGHTA and CDR2 FQGNSA. The CDR3 spans 15 residues. CDR3 in DNA: TGTGCCAGCAGCTTAAGGGCGGGGGGGGGCGAGACCCAGTACTTC. This gives the protein CASSLRAGGGETQYF.

Details on this clonotype: Being one base from a much bigger clone, this may be a read error. The rearrangement links TRBV5-8 to TRBJ1-5; tentative D call: TRBD1 (5 bases). The germline V and J ends were trimmed by 5 bases and 0 bases, with 18 bases remaining between them. CDR3 length: 17 amino acids. Germline lookup yields CDR1 SGHTS and CDR2 YDEGEE. The CDR3 region has the DNA TGTGCCAGCAGACCTATCACGGGGGGGTATAGCAATCAGCCCCAGCATTTT. Translated, it gives CASRPITGGYSNQPQHF.

In its sample, this clonotype is large (0.1 to 1%). The chain recombines TRBV20-1 with TRBJ2-1; D unclear. Between the trimmed V and J ends, which lost 8 bases and 4 bases, there was a span of 12 bases. The germline V gene has CDR1 DFQATT and CDR2 SNEGSKA (reference sequence). This CDR3 is 12 amino acids long. In DNA form, the CDR3 reads TGCAGTACATACACCGTTTACAATGAGCAGTTCTTC. Protein product: CSTYTVYNEQFF.

By share of the sample, this clonotype is large. V gene TRBV7-2 combines with J gene TRBJ2-3; a possible D gene is TRBD1 (5 bases). CDR3 length equals 14 residues. In germline, CDR1 is SGHTA, CDR2 FQGNSA. Trimming removed 5 bases from V and 1 base from J, with 10 bases in between. The CDR3 here is CASSIRVGTDTQYF. CDR3 in DNA: TGTGCCAGCAGCATCAGGGTTGGCACAGATACGCAGTATTTT.

This clonotype qualifies as medium-sized. This chain joins TRBV7-6 and TRBJ2-7; D unclear. V dropped 5 bases and J dropped 0 bases, with 14 bases sitting between them. Germline values: CDR1 SGHVS, CDR2 FNYEAQ. The CDR3 contains 15 residues. This CDR3 reads CASSPTGRFSYEQYF. The DNA for the CDR3 is TGTGCCAGCAGCCCCACGGGTAGGTTCTCCTACGAGCAGTACTTC.

By sample share, this clonotype is large. The chain carries TRBV20-1 and TRBJ2-7, with D unresolved. The CDR3 length is 13 residues. CDR1 is DFQATT, CDR2 SNEGSKA, per germline (reference sequence). Trimming cost V 3 bases and J 1 base, with 10 bases left between them. CDR3 nucleotide sequence: TGCAGTGCTAGTCTAGGTCAATCCTACGAGCAGTACTTC. This gives the protein CSASLGQSYEQYF.

This clonotype qualifies as large. This rearrangement joins TRBV7-9 to TRBJ1-1, with no clear D. Germline CDR1 and CDR2: SEHNR and FQNEAQ (reference sequence). This CDR3 spans 14 amino acids. V was pared by 5 bases and J by 3 bases, with 13 bases between. The CDR3 nucleotides are TGTGCCAGCAGCCTAGTGGGGTGGGACACTGAAGCTTTCTTT. As protein: CASSLVGWDTEAFF.

Within the sample, this clonotype is large. The chain uses TRBV20-1 and TRBJ2-1; D may be TRBD2 (5 bases). Trimming left V 5 bases short and J 7 bases short, with 12 bases between. There are 12 residues in the CDR3. The germline V gene encodes CDR1 DFQATT and CDR2 SNEGSKA (reference sequence). Written as DNA, the CDR3 is TGCAGTGCTTCCGGGATCCCAAATGAGCAGTTCTTC. Encoded protein: CSASGIPNEQFF.

By frequency in the sample, this clonotype is large. The chain has TRBV7-3 and TRBJ2-3; D perhaps matches TRBD2 (7 bases). The V and J ends lost 2 bases and 4 bases respectively, with 22 bases between them. Germline CDR1 SGHTA, CDR2 FQGTGA. The CDR3 sequence is 18 residues long. The CDR3 region is CASSLFGGLSGVSDTQYF. The CDR3 nucleotides read TGTGCCAGCAGCTTATTTGGGGGCCTGAGCGGGGTGTCAGATACGCAGTATTTT. Filled out from reference TRBV7-3 and TRBJ2-3, the complete variable domain reads GAGVSQTPSNKVTEKGKYVELRCDPISGHTALYWYRQSLGQGPEFLIYFQGTGAADDSGLPNDRFFAVRPEGSVSTLKIQRTERGDSAVYLCASSLFGGLSGVSDTQYFGPGTRLTVL.

This clonotype was observed once. Given a much more abundant clone one base away, this may be a read error. This rearrangement joins TRBV5-8 to TRBJ1-5, with D tentatively TRBD1 (5 bases). V was trimmed by 4 bases and J by 3 bases, leaving 20 bases between them. Germline loops: CDR1 SGHTS, CDR2 YDEGEE. The CDR3 loop spans 17 amino acids. CDR3 region: CASSPITGGYNNQPQHF. CDR3 in DNA: TGTGCCAGCAGCCCTATCACGGGGGGGTATAACAATCAGCCCCAGCATTTT.

This clonotype is deemed medium-sized. The chain has TRBV19 and TRBJ2-1, with D possibly matching TRBD1 (5 bases). The germline V gene encodes CDR1 LNHDA and CDR2 SQIVND (reference sequence). The CDR3 extends over 13 amino acids. V was pared by 7 bases and J by 5 bases, with 12 bases between. The CDR3 DNA reads as TGTGCCAGTAAAGCCGACAGCAACAATGAGCAGTTCTTC. This codes for CASKADSNNEQFF.

In its sample, this clonotype is large (0.1 to 1%). The chain couples TRBV7-2 to TRBJ2-7; 7 bases line up with TRBD1. The CDR3 contains 13 residues. Trimming at V came to 3 bases and at J to 5 bases, leaving 4 bases not matched to a gene. CDR1 is SGHTA, CDR2 FQGNSA, per germline. This CDR3 is CASSFRQGDEQYF. The CDR3 bases are TGTGCCAGCAGCTTTCGACAGGGTGACGAGCAGTACTTC.

This clonotype is judged medium-sized. The chain has TRBV30 and TRBJ2-7; D is possibly TRBD1 (5 bases). Germline CDR1 reads GTSNPN; CDR2 reads SVGIG (reference sequence). Between the trimmed V and J ends, which lost 2 bases and 3 bases, there was a span of 23 bases. The CDR3 runs to 17 residues. The CDR3 bases are TGTGCCTGGAGTTTCCCCCCTCACAGGACGGCAAACTACGAGCAGTACTTC. Its translation: CAWSFPPHRTANYEQYF.

By frequency in the sample, this clonotype is large (0.1 to 1%). The gene calls are TRBV7-2 and TRBJ2-5; no definite D call. Germline CDR1 SGHTA, CDR2 FQGNSA. Trimming pared 3 bases from V and 5 bases from J, leaving 10 bases between. The CDR3 is 13 amino acids. CDR3 sequence reads: CASSFSSGETQYF. CDR3 nucleotides: TGTGCCAGCAGCTTCTCCTCCGGGGAGACCCAGTACTTC.

By share of the sample, this clonotype is large (0.1 to 1%). The chain employs TRBV4-3 and TRBJ1-6; D call uncertain. Germline CDR1 is LGHNA and CDR2 is YSLEER. V shed 1 base and J shed 5 bases, with 12 bases lying between them. The CDR3 consists of 16 residues. The CDR3, as DNA: TGCGCCAGCAGCCAAGCATGGGGAACTGATAATTCACCCCTCCACTTT. This encodes CASSQAWGTDNSPLHF.